This T cell receptor beta chain was captured by sequencing in a study of blood T cells in healthy people across ages. With regard to this clonotype: Its antigen is unidentified.

The CDR3 contains 11 residues. Germline V gene sequence: CDR1 SNHLY, CDR2 FYNNEI. Then a second PCR, running roughly 7 to 11 cycles, was carried out with a sample-barcoded 5' primer and a J-beta primer mix. TCRdb passed the 5' RACE reads through MiXCR, listing each CDR3 protein once. Among 1.8 million or so distinct CDR3 sequences listed, around 40% were seen once. Peripheral blood samples of 7.5 to 10 milliliters were drawn from each donor. The authors isolated at least 7 million PBMCs per sample. Overall study findings and caveats: Older age coincided with a roughly linear decline in TCR beta diversity per million T cells.

This TCR was sampled from a human donor in good health. The sequenced material came from blood. The V call is TRBV2, the J call TRBJ2-4; no firm D call. The J call is in doubt because the DNA end fits TRBJ2-7 better. The CDR3 DNA reads TGTGCCATGCTGGACGGGTACGAGCAGTACTTC. Protein: CAMLDGYEQYF.